This section outlines one T cell receptor (beta chain) sequence together with its context. Its antigen is as yet unknown. These data are taken from a study of vaccination effects on CD4 cells after COVID-19. Clones were sequenced by immunoSEQ multiplex PCR, and TCRdb holds only the in-frame ones, with some missing. The sample gives about 41,000 clones, under 75% of which show up once; under 30% is in the top ten. Sequencing was preceded by expansion of antigen-specific CD4+ T cells with viral peptide pools in the ViraFEST assay. Once cultured for under 11 days, the cells underwent separation to obtain CD4+ T cells. Recipients of the vaccine had no prior SARS-CoV-2 infection and negative nucleocapsid antibodies. The CDR3 covers 13 residues. V was cut by 3 bases and J by 1 base, with 6 bases left in between.

The source material was CD4+ T cells from PBMCs cultured with HCoV-OC43 spike peptides, sampled before COVID-19 vaccination. Subset in this sample: HCoV-OC43 spike overlapping peptide pool stimulation. The clonotype was recovered from a human donor who received a COVID-19 vaccine. The chain recombines TRBV12-3 or TRBV12-4 with TRBJ1-1; unclear D gene. The CDR3 reads CASSFAGNTEAFF. CDR3 nucleotides: TGTGCCAGCAGTTTTGCGGGGAACACTGAAGCTTTCTTT.